This paragraph reports one TCR beta chain. The target antigen is unknown. The study drew its donors from healthy HIV-negative adults without recent acute infections or vaccinations. This entry is derived from a study of shared clonotypes between healthy human individuals. Whole-study context: The study used three CD4 naive, three CD4 memory, two CD8 naive and one CD8 memory plate per donor. General observations from the study: In general, naive subsets displayed greater estimated richness than memory subsets did.

V shed 1 base and J 5 bases; nucleotides not matched to a gene: 12. In germline, CDR1 is SGHNT, CDR2 YENEEA. The CDR3 covers 17 residues. Several immunoSEQ 96-well plates shared each subset's DNA, each plate a replicate. Clones were sequenced by immunoSEQ multiplex PCR, and TCRdb holds only the in-frame ones, with some missing. The top ten clones hold roughly 0.35% of a sample with approximately 1.5 million clones, about 98.5% of them seen once. The V gene is TRBV11-3, the J gene TRBJ2-5; 8 positions match TRBD1. Material: naive CD4+ T cells sorted from blood. Subset described: CD45RA+ positively selected. This TCR derives from a man younger than 40 in good health. The CDR3 is CASSLGGARGRRETQYF. CDR3 DNA: TGTGCCAGCAGCTTAGGTGGGGCCAGGGGGCGCCGGGAGACCCAGTACTTC.